This entry features one T cell receptor beta chain sequence. The source of the sample is a study of blood T cell repertoires in COVID-19. The overall study: Both acute and convalescent COVID-19 samples were obtained from the United States, Italy and Spain. Sources were T cells, B-cell-depleted T cells, or PBMCs; the material itself was cDNA or gDNA.

Sequencing was performed with immunoSEQ multiplex PCR; in TCRdb, only in-frame clones are kept and a portion is missing. This table has some 15,000 clones, about 91% appearing once. Germline-derived CDR1 and CDR2 are LNHDA and SQIVND (reference sequence). CDR3 length equals 13 residues. The ends were cut back, 10 bases at V and 5 bases at J, with 17 bases in the middle. The receptor was derived from a human donor in a cohort sampled during active COVID-19. The chain links TRBV19 to TRBJ1-1, with a possible D match to TRBD1 (6 bases). The sequencing input was peripheral blood. CDR3 nucleotides: TGTGCCACCCAACTGCTGGGGGCGACTGAAGCTTTCTTT. It codes for CATQLLGATEAFF.